This T cell receptor beta chain comes out of a study of shared clonotypes between healthy human individuals. Study-level information: Per donor, CD8 memory used one plate, CD8 naive used two, CD4 memory used three and CD4 naive used three. Study-level findings and limits: The study's rarefaction showed incomplete sorted-subset sequencing despite large depth. Investigators expected sequencing depth to affect clonotype sharing among donors.

Profiled with immunoSEQ multiplex PCR; TCRdb holds only in-frame clones, not every one. Of around 2,000,000 clones listed, 90% to 95% were seen once; the top ten hold under 0.15%. Turning to this clone: The antigen is not known.

The length of the CDR3 is 15 residues. Per germline, CDR1 SEHNR and CDR2 FQNEAQ (reference sequence). V was trimmed by 3 bases and J by 1 base, leaving 12 bases between them. The investigators split CD4+ cells into a CD45RA+ naive subset and a CD45RA-negative memory subset. This rearrangement joins TRBV7-9 to TRBJ2-5, with D tentatively TRBD1 (6 bases). The sample comprised naive CD4+ T cells sorted from blood. Subset in this sample: CD45RA+ positively selected. The clonotype was recovered from a man between 18 and 35 years old in good health. The CDR3 protein is CASSLTGTPQETQYF. The CDR3 nucleotides are TGTGCCAGCAGCTTGACCGGGACACCCCAAGAGACCCAGTACTTC. Filled out from reference TRBV7-9 and TRBJ2-5, the complete variable domain reads DTGVSQNPRHKITKRGQNVTFRCDPISEHNRLYWYRQTLGQGPEFLTYFQNEAQLEKSRLLSDRFSAERPKGSFSTLEIQRTEQGDSAMYLCASSLTGTPQETQYFGPGTRLLVL.